This T cell receptor (beta chain) was observed in a study of T cell changes during pregnancy in multiple sclerosis. The assay was immunoSEQ multiplex PCR, and TCRdb's table has in-frame clones only and misses some. The top ten clones hold around 0.3% of a sample with some 70,000 clones, 90% to 95% of them seen once. V dropped 3 bases and J dropped 4; count of bases not matched to a gene: 8. Germline lookup yields CDR1 LGHNA and CDR2 YSLEER. The CDR3 contains 16 residues. This clone was seen only once. The chain combines TRBV4-3 with TRBJ2-7; 11 bases align to TRBD2. This specimen was CD4+ T cells from peripheral blood mononuclear cells, taken in the third trimester of pregnancy. The sequence came from a female donor in good health, enrolled as a control in a pregnancy study. The CDR3 bases are TGCGCCAGCAGCCATGCAACTAGCGGGGGATCTTACGAGCAGTACTTC. Translated: CASSHATSGGSYEQYF.